The clone carrying this T cell receptor (beta chain) was counted between two and nine times. What it binds is not known. The table came from immunoSEQ multiplex PCR; TCRdb's copy has only in-frame clones and leaves some out. Of about 68,000 clones listed, about 80% are singletons. This sample was included in a study of OX40 agonist ivuxolimab in advanced cancers. Whole-study findings and limits: Specificity for antigen went undetermined in the expanded peripheral T cells. Low normalized T-cell clonal expansion was also seen in some nonresponders. Fewer expanded clones were found on average in CD4+ than in CD8+ T cells.

The CDR3 length is 23 residues. After removal of 0 bases from V and 5 bases from J, the junction contained 28 bases not matched to a gene. CDR1 and CDR2 (germline): WNHNN, SYGVQD (reference sequence). The rearrangement links TRBV10-1 to TRBJ1-3, with 7 bases matching TRBD1. The source of this sequence is an adult with an advanced solid tumor such as melanoma, head and neck, liver or kidney cancer. The sample here was CD4+ or CD8+ T cells sorted from blood, taken in a trial of the OX40 agonist ivuxolimab. CDR3 in DNA: TGCGCCAGCAGTGAGTCGATGCACAGAGCGGAGCCAGTCGGACAGGCGAAAAGAAACACCATATATTTT. Protein sequence: CASSESMHRAEPVGQAKRNTIYF.